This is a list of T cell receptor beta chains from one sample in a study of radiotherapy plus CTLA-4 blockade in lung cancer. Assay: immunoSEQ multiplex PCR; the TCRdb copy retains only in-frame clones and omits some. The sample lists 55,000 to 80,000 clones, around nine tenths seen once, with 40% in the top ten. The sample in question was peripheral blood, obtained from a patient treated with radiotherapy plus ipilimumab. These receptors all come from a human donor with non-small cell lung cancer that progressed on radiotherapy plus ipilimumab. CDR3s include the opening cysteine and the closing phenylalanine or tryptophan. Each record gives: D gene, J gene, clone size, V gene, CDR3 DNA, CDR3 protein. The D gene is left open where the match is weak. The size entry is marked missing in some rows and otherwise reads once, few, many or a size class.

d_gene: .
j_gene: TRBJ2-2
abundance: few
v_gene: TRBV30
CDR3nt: TGTGCCTGGAGTGCGACTAGTTCTGGGGCCGGGGAGCTGTTTTTT
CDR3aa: CAWSATSSGAGELFF

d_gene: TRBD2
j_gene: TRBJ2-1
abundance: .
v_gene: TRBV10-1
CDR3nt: TGCGCCAGCAGTGAAAGCGGGAGGTACAATGAGCAGTTCTTC
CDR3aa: CASSESGRYNEQFF

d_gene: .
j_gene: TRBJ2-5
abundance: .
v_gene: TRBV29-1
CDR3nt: TGCAGCGTTGGTGGCGTAGAGACCCAGTACTTC
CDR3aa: CSVGGVETQYF

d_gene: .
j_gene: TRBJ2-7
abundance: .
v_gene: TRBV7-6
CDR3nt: TGTGCCAGCAGCTTAGTCATCTCCGACGAGCAGTACTTC
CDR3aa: CASSLVISDEQYF

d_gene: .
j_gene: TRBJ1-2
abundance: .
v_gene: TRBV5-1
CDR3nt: TGCGCCAGCAGCTTGGTGGAGGGGACCTATGGCTACACCTTC
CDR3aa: CASSLVEGTYGYTF

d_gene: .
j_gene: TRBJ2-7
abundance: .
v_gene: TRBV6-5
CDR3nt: TGTGCCAGCTGGGCAAGTGTATACGAGCAGTACTTC
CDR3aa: CASWASVYEQYF

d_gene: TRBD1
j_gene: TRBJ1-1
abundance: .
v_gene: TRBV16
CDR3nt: TGTGCCAGCAGCCAAGATTCAACTATACAGGGGGGCACTGAAGCTTTCTTT
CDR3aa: CASSQDSTIQGGTEAFF

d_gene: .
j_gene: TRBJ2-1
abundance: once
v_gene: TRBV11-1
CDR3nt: TGTGCCAGCAGCGAAGCCCTAGCCTCCTACAATGAGCAGTTCTTC
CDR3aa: CASSEALASYNEQFF

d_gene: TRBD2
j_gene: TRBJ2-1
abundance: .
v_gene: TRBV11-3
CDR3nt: TGTGCCAGCAGCTTATTAGCGGGAGGCCACAATGAGCAGTTCTTC
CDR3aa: CASSLLAGGHNEQFF

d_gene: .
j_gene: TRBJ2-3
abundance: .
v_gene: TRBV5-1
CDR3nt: TGCGCCAGCAGCTTTAACAGGGCGACAGATACGCAGTATTTT
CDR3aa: CASSFNRATDTQYF

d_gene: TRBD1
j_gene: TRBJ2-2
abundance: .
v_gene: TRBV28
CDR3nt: TGTGCCAGCAACACCGGGACAGGGGGTACCGGGGAGCTGTTTTTT
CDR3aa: CASNTGTGGTGELFF

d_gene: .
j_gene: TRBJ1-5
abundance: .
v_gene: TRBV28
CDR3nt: TGTGCCAGCAGTCTCAGGGTAGGAGGCAATCAGCCCCAGCATTTT
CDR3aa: CASSLRVGGNQPQHF

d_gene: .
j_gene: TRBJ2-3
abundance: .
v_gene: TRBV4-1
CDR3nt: TGCGCCAGCAGCCAAGACCCATCTAGCACAGATACGCAGTATTTT
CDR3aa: CASSQDPSSTDTQYF

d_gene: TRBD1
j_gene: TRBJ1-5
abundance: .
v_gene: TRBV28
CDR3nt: TGTGCCAGCAGACTAAGGGACAGTACCAATCAGCCCCAGCATTTT
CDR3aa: CASRLRDSTNQPQHF

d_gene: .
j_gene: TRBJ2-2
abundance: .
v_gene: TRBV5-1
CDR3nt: TGCGCCAGCAGCTTGGTAGGGGACCAGAACACCGGGGAGCTGTTTTTT
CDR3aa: CASSLVGDQNTGELFF

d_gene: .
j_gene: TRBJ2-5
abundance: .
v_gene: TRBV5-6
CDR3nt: TGTGCCAGCAGCAACCTAGGGGCGTCGCAAGAGACCCAGTACTTC
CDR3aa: CASSNLGASQETQYF

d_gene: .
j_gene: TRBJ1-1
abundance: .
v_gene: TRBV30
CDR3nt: TGTGCCTCCCAACGAGGGCAGGCAATCACTGAAGCTTTCTTT
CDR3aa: CASQRGQAITEAFF

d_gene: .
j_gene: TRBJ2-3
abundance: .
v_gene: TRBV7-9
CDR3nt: TGTGCCAGCAGCTTGCCGGGCACAGATACGCAGTATTTT
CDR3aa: CASSLPGTDTQYF

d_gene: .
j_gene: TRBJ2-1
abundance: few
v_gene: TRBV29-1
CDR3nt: TGCAGCTCTGGGGGTACTGGGAGCTCCTACAATGAGCAGTTCTTC
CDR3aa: CSSGGTGSSYNEQFF

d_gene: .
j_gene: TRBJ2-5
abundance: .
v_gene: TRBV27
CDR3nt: TGTGCCAGGACCAAGGGAGAGACCCAGTACTTC
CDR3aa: CARTKGETQYF

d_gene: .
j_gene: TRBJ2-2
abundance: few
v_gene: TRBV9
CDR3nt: TGTGCCAGCAGCGTAGGTGACACCGGGGAGCTGTTTTTT
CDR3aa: CASSVGDTGELFF

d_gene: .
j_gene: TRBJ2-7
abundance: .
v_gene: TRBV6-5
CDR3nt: TGTGCCAGCAGTTACGATGGGGAGTCCTACGAGCAGTACTTC
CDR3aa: CASSYDGESYEQYF

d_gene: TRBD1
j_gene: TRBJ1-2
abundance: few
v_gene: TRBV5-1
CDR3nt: TGCGCCAGCAGCTTGGAGGGGACAGCTTATGGCTACACCTTC
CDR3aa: CASSLEGTAYGYTF

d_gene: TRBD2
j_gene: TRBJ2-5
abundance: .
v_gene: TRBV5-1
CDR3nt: TGCGCCAGCAGCTCGGGACTAGCGGGAGAGACCCAGTACTTC
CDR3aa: CASSSGLAGETQYF

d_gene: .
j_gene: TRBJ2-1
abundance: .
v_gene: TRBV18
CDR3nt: TGTGCCAGCTCACCATTGGGGAGCTCCTACAATGAGCAGTTCTTC
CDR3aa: CASSPLGSSYNEQFF

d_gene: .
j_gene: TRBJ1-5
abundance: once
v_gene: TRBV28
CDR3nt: TGTGCCAGCAGCGTACCTCTAGTGGGGACTATTCAGCCCCAGCATTTT
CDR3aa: CASSVPLVGTIQPQHF

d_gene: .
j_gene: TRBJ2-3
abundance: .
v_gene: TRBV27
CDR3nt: TGTGCCAGCAGCTCCGGAAAGGGTATCACAGATACGCAGTATTTT
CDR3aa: CASSSGKGITDTQYF

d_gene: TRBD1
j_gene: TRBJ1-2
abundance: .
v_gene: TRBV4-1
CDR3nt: TGCGCCAGCAGCCAAGTAGCCGGGACAGGGCACGGCTACACCTTC
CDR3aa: CASSQVAGTGHGYTF

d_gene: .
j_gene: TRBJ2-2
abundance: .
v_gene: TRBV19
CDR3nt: TGTGCCAGTAGCCCTGCGGTGGCAGGGGGGACCGGGGAGCTGTTTTTT
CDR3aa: CASSPAVAGGTGELFF